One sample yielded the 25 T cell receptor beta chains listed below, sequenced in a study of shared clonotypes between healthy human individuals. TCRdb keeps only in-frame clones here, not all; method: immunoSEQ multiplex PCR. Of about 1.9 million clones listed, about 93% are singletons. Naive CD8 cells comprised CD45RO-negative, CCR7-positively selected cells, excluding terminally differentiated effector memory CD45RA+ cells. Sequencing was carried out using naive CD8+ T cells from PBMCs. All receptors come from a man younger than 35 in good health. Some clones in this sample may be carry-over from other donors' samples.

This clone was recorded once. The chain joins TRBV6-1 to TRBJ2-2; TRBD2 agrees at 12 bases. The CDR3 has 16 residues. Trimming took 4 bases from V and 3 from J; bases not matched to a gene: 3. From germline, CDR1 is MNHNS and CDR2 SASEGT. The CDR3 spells CASSGLAGADTGELFF. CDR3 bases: TGTGCCAGCAGTGGACTAGCGGGAGCGGACACCGGGGAGCTGTTTTTT.

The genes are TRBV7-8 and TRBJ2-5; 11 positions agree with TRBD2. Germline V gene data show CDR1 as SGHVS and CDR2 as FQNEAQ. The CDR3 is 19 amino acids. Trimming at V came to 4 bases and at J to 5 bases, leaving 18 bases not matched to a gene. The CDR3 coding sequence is TGTGCCAGCAGCTCCCCCCAGGATAGCGGGAGGGCCGTTGAGGAGACCCAGTACTTC. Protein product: CASSSPQDSGRAVEETQYF.

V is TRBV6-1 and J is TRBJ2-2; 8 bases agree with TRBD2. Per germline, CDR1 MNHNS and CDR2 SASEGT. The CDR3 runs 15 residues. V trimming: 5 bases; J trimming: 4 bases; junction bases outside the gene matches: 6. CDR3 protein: CASSPGLGGTGELFF. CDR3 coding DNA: TGTGCCAGCAGTCCGGGACTAGGAGGCACCGGGGAGCTGTTTTTT.

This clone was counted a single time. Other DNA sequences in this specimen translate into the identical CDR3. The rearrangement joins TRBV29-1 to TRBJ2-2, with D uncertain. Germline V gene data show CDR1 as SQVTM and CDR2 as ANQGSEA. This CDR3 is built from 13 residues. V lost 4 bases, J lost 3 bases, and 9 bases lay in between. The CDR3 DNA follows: TGCAGCGTTGGAACAGACTACACCGGGGAGCTGTTTTTT. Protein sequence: CSVGTDYTGELFF.

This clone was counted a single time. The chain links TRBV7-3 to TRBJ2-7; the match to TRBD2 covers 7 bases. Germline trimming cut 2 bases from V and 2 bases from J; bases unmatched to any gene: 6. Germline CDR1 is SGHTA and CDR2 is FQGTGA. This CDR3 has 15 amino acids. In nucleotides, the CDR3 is TGTGCCAGCAGCTTATATGCTAGCGGAACCTACGAGCAGTACTTC. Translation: CASSLYASGTYEQYF.

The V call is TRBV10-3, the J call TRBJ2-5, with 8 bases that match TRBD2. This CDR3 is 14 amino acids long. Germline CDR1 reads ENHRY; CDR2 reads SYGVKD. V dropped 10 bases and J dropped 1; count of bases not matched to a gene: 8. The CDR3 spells CATFGGEGQETQYF. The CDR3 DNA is TGTGCCACCTTCGGGGGGGAAGGCCAAGAGACCCAGTACTTC.

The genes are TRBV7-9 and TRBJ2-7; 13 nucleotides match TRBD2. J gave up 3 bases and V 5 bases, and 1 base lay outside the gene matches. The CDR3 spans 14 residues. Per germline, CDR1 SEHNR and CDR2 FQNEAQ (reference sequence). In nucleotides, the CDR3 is TGTGCCAGCAGCGGGACTAGCGGGATCTACGAGCAGTACTTC. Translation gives CASSGTSGIYEQYF.

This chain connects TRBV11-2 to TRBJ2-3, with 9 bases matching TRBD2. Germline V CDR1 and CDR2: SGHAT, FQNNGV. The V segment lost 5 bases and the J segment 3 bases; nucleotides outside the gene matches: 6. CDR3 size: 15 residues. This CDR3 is CASSPLAGVTDTQYF. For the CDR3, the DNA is TGTGCCAGCAGCCCTTTAGCGGGAGTGACAGATACGCAGTATTTT.

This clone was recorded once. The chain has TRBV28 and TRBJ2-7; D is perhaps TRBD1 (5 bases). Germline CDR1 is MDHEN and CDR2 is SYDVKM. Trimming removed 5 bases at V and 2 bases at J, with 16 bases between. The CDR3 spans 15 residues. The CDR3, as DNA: TGTGCCAGCAGTACTTGGGCTACAGGTCCCTACGAGCAGTACTTC. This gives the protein CASSTWATGPYEQYF.

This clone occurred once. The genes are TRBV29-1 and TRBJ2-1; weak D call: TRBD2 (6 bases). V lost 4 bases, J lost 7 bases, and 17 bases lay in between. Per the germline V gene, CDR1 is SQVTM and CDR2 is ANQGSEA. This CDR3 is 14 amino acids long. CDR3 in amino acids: CSVGATSSSNEQFF. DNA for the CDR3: TGCAGCGTTGGAGCGACTAGTAGTTCGAATGAGCAGTTCTTC.

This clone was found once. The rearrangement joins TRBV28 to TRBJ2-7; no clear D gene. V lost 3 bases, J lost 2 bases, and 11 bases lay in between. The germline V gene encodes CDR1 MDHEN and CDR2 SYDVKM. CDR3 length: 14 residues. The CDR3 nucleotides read TGTGCCAGCAGTTTTAGACCGAAACCCTACGAGCAGTACTTC. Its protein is CASSFRPKPYEQYF.

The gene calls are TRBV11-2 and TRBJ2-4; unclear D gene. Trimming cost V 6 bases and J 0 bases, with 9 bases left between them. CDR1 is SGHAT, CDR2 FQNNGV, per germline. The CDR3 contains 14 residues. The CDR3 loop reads CASRAAEAKNIQYF. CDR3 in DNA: TGTGCCAGCAGGGCGGCAGAAGCCAAAAACATTCAGTACTTC.

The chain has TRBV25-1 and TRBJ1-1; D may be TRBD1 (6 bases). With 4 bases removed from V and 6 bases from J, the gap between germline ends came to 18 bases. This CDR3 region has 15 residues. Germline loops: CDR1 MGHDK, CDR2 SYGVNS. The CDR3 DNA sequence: TGTGCCAGCAGTGGCCACAGGGCGGTGTATGCTGAAGCTTTCTTT. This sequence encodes CASSGHRAVYAEAFF.

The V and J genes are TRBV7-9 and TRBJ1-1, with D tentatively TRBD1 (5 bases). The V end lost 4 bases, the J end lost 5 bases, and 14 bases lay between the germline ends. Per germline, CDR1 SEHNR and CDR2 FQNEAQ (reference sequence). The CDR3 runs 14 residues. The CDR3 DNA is TGTGCCAGCAGCTCAGGGTATTTGGAAACTGAAGCTTTCTTT. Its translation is CASSSGYLETEAFF.

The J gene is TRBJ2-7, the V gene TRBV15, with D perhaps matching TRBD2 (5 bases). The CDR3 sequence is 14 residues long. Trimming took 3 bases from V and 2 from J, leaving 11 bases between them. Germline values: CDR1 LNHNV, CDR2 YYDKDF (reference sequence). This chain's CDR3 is CATSSPTSTYEQYF. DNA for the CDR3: TGTGCCACCAGCAGTCCCACTAGTACCTACGAGCAGTACTTC.

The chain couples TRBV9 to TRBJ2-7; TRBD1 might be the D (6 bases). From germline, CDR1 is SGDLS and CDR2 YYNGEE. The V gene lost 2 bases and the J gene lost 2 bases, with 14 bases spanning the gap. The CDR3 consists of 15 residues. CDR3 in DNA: TGTGCCAGCAGCGTGGGACACTCCGGAGCCTACGAGCAGTACTTC. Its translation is CASSVGHSGAYEQYF.

CDR3 nucleotide sequence: TGTGCCAGTAGTCCTAGTCCGGACAGGGACCACTACAATGAGCAGTTCTTC. Translation: CASSPSPDRDHYNEQFF. The chain combines TRBV19 with TRBJ2-1; 8 nucleotides align to TRBD1. The CDR3 has 17 amino acids. The V and J ends lost 5 bases and 3 bases, in that order; junction bases with no gene match: 12. In germline, CDR1 is LNHDA, CDR2 SQIVND (reference sequence).

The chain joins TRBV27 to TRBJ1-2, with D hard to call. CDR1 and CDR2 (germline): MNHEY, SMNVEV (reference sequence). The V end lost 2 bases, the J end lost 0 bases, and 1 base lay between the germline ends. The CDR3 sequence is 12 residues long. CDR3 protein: CASSLTNYGYTF. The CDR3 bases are TGTGCCAGCAGTTTAACTAACTATGGCTACACCTTC.

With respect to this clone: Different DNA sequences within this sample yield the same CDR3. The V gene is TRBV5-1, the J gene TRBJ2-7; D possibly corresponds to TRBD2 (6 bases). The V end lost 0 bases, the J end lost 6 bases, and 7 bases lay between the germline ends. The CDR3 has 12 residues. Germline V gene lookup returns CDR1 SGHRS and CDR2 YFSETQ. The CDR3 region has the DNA TGCGCCAGCAGCTTGGCCGGGGGCGAGCAGTACTTC. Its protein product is CASSLAGGEQYF.

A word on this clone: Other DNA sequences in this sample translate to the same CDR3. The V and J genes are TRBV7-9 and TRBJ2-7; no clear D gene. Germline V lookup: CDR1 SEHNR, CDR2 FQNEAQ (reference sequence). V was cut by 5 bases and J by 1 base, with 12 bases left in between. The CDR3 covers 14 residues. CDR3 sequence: CASSPALSSYEQYF. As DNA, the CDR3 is TGTGCCAGCAGCCCAGCGTTGTCTTCCTACGAGCAGTACTTC.

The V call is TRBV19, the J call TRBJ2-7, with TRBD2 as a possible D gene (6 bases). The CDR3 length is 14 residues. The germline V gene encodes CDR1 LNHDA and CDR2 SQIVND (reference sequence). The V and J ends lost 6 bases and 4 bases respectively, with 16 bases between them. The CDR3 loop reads CASSERDWKYEQYF. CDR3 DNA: TGTGCCAGTAGCGAACGGGACTGGAAATACGAGCAGTACTTC.

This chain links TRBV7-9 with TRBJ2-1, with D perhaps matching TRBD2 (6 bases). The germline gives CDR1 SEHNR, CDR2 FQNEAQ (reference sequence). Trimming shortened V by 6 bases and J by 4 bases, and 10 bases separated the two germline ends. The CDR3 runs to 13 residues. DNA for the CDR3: TGTGCCAGCAGGGGCGGGAATTACAATGAGCAGTTCTTC. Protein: CASRGGNYNEQFF.

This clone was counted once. CDR3 coding DNA: TGTGCCAGCAGCTTGGGCTGGACCCGGGAGCAGTTCTTC. Protein product: CASSLGWTREQFF. The rearrangement joins TRBV5-6 to TRBJ2-1; D unclear. Trimming removed 0 bases at V and 10 bases at J, with 11 bases between. Germline V CDR1 and CDR2: SGHDT, YYEEEE. The CDR3 sequence is 13 residues long.

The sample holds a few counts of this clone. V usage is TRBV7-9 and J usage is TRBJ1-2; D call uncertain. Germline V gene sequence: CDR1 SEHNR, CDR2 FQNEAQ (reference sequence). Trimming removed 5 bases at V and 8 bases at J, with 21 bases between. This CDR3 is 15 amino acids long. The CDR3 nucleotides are TGTGCCAGCAGCCCCGACGGCTCGGGTAATCTCGGCTACACCTTC. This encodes CASSPDGSGNLGYTF.

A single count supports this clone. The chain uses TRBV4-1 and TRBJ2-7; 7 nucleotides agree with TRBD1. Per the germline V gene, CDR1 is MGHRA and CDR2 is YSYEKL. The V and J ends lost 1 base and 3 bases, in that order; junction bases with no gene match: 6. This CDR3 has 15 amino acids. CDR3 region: CASSQGGTAIYEQYF. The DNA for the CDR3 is TGCGCCAGCAGCCAAGGGGGGACAGCGATCTACGAGCAGTACTTC.